Below, 23 T cell receptor beta chains from the same sample are listed, as sequenced in a study of CD8 T cells in Susac syndrome (dated 2019 in TCRdb). Preparation of the library involved the immunoSEQ multiplex PCR assay. RNA was extracted with the RNeasy kit and roughly 0.5 to 1 ug was reverse transcribed using random hexamers. Starting from the raw public reads, TCRdb applied fastp trimming at Q25, assembled clones with MiXCR and retained in-frame beta chains. For every CDR3 protein sequence, its rows merge into one entry that carries the most common genes and DNA. The sample table shows about 150,000 distinct CDR3 sequences, and about 96% are seen once. Together, the top ten hold around 0.12% of the sample. Specimen: CD4+ T cells from PBMCs. Every receptor here comes from a human donor with Susac syndrome.

This chain connects TRBV21-1 to TRBJ1-6; the table names TRBD1, a call not compared with the DNA. TRBV21-1 is marked as a pseudogene. CDR3 length equals 14 residues. Here the CDR3 DNA reads TGTGCCAGCAGCGGACGGACAGAGAATTCACCCCTCCACTTT. This encodes CASSGRTENSPLHF.

The rearrangement uses TRBV7-3 and TRBJ2-1; weak D call: TRBD1 (6 bases). Germline V gives CDR1 SGHTA, CDR2 FQGTGA. The CDR3 contains 13 residues. V gave up 1 base and J gave up 14 bases, with 15 bases separating them. The CDR3 is CASSLNLRGLKFF. The CDR3, as DNA: TGTGCCAGCAGCTTAAACCTCAGGGGCCTCAAGTTCTTC.

V and J are TRBV6-5 and TRBJ2-7; 8 nucleotides match TRBD2. Trimming cost V 9 bases and J 0 bases; bases outside gene matches: 10. The V gene's germline CDR1 is MNHEY and CDR2 SVGAGI. The CDR3 loop spans 15 amino acids. CDR3 amino acids: CASSGLAGSSYEQYF. CDR3 bases: TGTGCCAGTTCTGGGCTAGCGGGCTCCTCCTACGAGCAGTACTTC.

The table lists this clonotype with a count of one. The rearrangement links TRBV6-5 to TRBJ2-6; D remains unclear. CDR3 length: 13 amino acids. Germline V gives CDR1 MNHEY, CDR2 SVGAGI. The V gene lost 6 bases and the J gene lost 4 bases, with 7 bases spanning the gap. The CDR3 coding sequence is TGTGCCAGCAGACAACCGGGGGCCAACGTCCTGACTTTC. It yields the protein CASRQPGANVLTF.

The chain has TRBV21-1 and TRBJ1-5; whether TRBD1, the table's D call, matches the DNA was not checked. TRBV21-1 is recorded as a pseudogene. The CDR3 sequence is 22 residues long. The CDR3 coding sequence is TGTGCCAGCAGCAAAGCGCTTTACCCACGCTTTACGGGAATGGTAGATTGTCAGCCCCAGCATTTT. Amino acid sequence: CASSKALYPRFTGMVDCQPQHF.

This clonotype was recorded only once. The rearrangement uses TRBV18 and TRBJ1-2, with 7 bases that match TRBD1. Germline CDR1 reads KGHSH; CDR2 reads LQKENI. This CDR3 contains 16 residues. With V trimmed by 2 bases and J by 5 bases, 11 bases remained unmatched. The DNA of the CDR3 is TGTGCCAGCTCACCAAGATCCTCCGGGACAGCTTATGGCTACACCTTC. Its protein is CASSPRSSGTAYGYTF. Full variable domain (outside the CDR3, taken from reference TRBV18 and TRBJ1-2): NAGVMQNPRHLVRRRGQEARLRCSPMKGHSHVYWYRQLPEEGLKFMVYLQKENIIDESGMPKERFSAEFPKEGPSILRIQQVVRGDSAAYFCASSPRSSGTAYGYTFGSGTRLTVV.

The chain carries TRBV12-3 or TRBV12-4 and TRBJ2-5; D is perhaps TRBD1 or TRBD2 (6 bases each). The V end was cut by 6 bases, the J end by 5 bases, with 16 bases between. This CDR3 has 14 amino acids. CDR3 sequence: CASRGGPGEETQYF. CDR3 in DNA: TGTGCCAGCAGGGGGGGCCCGGGGGAGGAGACCCAGTACTTC.

The chain carries TRBV20-1 and TRBJ2-5; TRBD1 is a possible D gene (7 bases). CDR1 is DFQATT and CDR2 is SNEGSKA in the germline V gene (reference sequence). V was clipped by 6 bases and J by 2 bases, with 13 bases between them. The CDR3 loop spans 13 amino acids. The CDR3 reads CSAEGAGQETQYF. The CDR3 DNA follows: TGCAGTGCAGAGGGGGCGGGACAAGAGACCCAGTACTTC.

This chain uses TRBV20-1 with TRBJ2-2; D is possibly TRBD1 (6 bases). The germline V gene encodes CDR1 DFQATT and CDR2 SNEGSKA (reference sequence). V was cut by 5 bases and J by 6 bases, with 10 bases left in between. This CDR3 is built from 12 residues. DNA for the CDR3: TGCAGTGCTTTCCGGACAGCCGGGGAGCTGTTTTTT. Amino acid sequence: CSAFRTAGELFF.

The chain couples TRBV20-1 to TRBJ2-1; the match to TRBD2 covers 12 bases. Germline trimming cut 5 bases from V and 7 bases from J; bases unmatched to any gene: 6. The length of the CDR3 is 14 residues. Germline CDR1 and CDR2: DFQATT and SNEGSKA (reference sequence). The CDR3 region is CSASGLAGKNEQFF. CDR3 DNA: TGCAGTGCTTCCGGACTAGCGGGGAAGAATGAGCAGTTCTTC.

The chain couples TRBV5-4 to TRBJ2-7, with 9 bases aligning to TRBD1. The CDR3 length is 14 residues. The V gene end was trimmed by 4 bases and the J gene end by 5 bases; junction bases not matched to a gene: 7. In germline, CDR1 is SGHNT, CDR2 YYREEE (reference sequence). The CDR3, as DNA: TGTGCCAGCAGCCGGGGACAGGGTATCCACGAGCAGTACTTC. Encoded protein: CASSRGQGIHEQYF.

This chain joins TRBV5-1 and TRBJ2-3; 13 nucleotides match TRBD2. Germline assignment: CDR1 SGHRS and CDR2 YFSETQ. This CDR3 has 16 amino acids. J gave up 5 bases and V 0 bases, and 3 bases lay outside the gene matches. CDR3 region: CASSLEGTSGVDTQYF. CDR3 sequence (DNA): TGCGCCAGCAGCTTGGAGGGGACTAGCGGGGTAGATACGCAGTATTTT.

The chain carries TRBV29-1 and TRBJ2-1, with D unresolved. CDR1 is SQVTM and CDR2 is ANQGSEA in the germline V gene. V lost 6 bases and J lost 6, with 12 bases in between. The CDR3 consists of 12 residues. CDR3 sequence (DNA): TGCAGCGTGATCCCACGACGCAATGAGCAGTTCTTC. Residues: CSVIPRRNEQFF.

This clonotype came up once. The chain joins TRBV5-1 to TRBJ2-7, with D possibly called TRBD1 or TRBD2 (5 bases each). The germline V and J ends were trimmed by 1 base and 3 bases, with 8 bases remaining between them. CDR1 and CDR2 (germline): SGHRS, YFSETQ. The CDR3 is made up of 13 amino acids. The chain's CDR3 is CASSLIGGYEQYF. DNA of the CDR3: TGCGCCAGCAGCTTGATTGGGGGCTACGAGCAGTACTTC.

J is TRBJ2-1 and V is TRBV25-1; D is undetermined. The length of the CDR3 is 13 residues. V was trimmed by 1 base and J by 7 bases, leaving 8 bases between them. Per the germline V gene, CDR1 is MGHDK and CDR2 is SYGVNS. The DNA for the CDR3 is TGTGCCAGCAGTGAATCGTGGGGAAATGAGCAGTTCTTC. Its translation: CASSESWGNEQFF.

The V gene is TRBV2, the J gene TRBJ2-2; 11 nucleotides align to TRBD2. From germline, CDR1 is SNHLY and CDR2 FYNNEI. V gave up 6 bases and J gave up 2 bases; unmatched junction bases: 8. This CDR3 is 17 amino acids long. The CDR3, as DNA: TGTGCCAGCAGCTCCTCTAGCGGGAGGACCAACACCGGGGAGCTGTTTTTT. Amino acid sequence: CASSSSSGRTNTGELFF.

The chain couples TRBV2 to TRBJ1-6; the D gene is possibly TRBD1 (6 bases). The germline V gene encodes CDR1 SNHLY and CDR2 FYNNEI. CDR3 length: 13 amino acids. V dropped 7 bases and J dropped 6 bases, with 10 bases sitting between them. The CDR3 DNA reads TGTGCCAGCAACAGGGACGCTAATTCACCCCTCCACTTT. Translating gives CASNRDANSPLHF. Complete variable domain (other parts from reference TRBV2 and TRBJ1-6): EPEVTQTPSHQVTQMGQEVILRCVPISNHLYFYWYRQILGQKVEFLVSFYNNEISEKSEIFDDQFSVERPDGSNFTLKIRSTKLEDSAMYFCASNRDANSPLHFGNGTRLTVT.

V usage is TRBV7-9 and J usage is TRBJ2-3, with D possibly being TRBD1 or TRBD2 (5 bases each). The CDR3 consists of 13 residues. V was pared by 5 bases and J by 4 bases, with 10 bases between. CDR1 and CDR2 from the germline V gene are SEHNR and FQNEAQ (reference sequence). In DNA, the CDR3 is TGTGCCAGCAGCCCTGGGGGAGCAGATACGCAGTATTTT. As protein: CASSPGGADTQYF.

J is TRBJ2-1 and V is TRBV20-1; a weak D match, TRBD1 (6 bases). Per the germline V gene, CDR1 is DFQATT and CDR2 is SNEGSKA (reference sequence). V lost 3 bases and J 4 bases, leaving 16 bases between the germline ends. There are 15 residues in the CDR3. The CDR3 loop is CSARRGGVRYNEQFF. Written as DNA, the CDR3 is TGCAGTGCTAGGAGAGGGGGAGTCCGGTACAATGAGCAGTTCTTC.

V is TRBV3-1 and J is TRBJ1-1; D perhaps matches TRBD1 (6 bases). The V gene lost 2 bases and the J gene lost 1 base, with 8 bases spanning the gap. Per the germline V gene, CDR1 is LGHDT and CDR2 is YNNKEL (reference sequence). The CDR3 contains 14 residues. CDR3 in amino acids: CASSQTGSNTEAFF. CDR3 DNA sequence: TGTGCCAGCAGCCAAACAGGGTCGAACACTGAAGCTTTCTTT.

The rearrangement joins TRBV20-1 to TRBJ2-7; 7 bases map to TRBD2. Germline loops: CDR1 DFQATT, CDR2 SNEGSKA (reference sequence). The CDR3 sequence is 13 residues long. The J segment lost 1 base and the V segment lost 5 bases, leaving 5 bases of the junction unmatched. CDR3 residues: CSAQVLASYEQYF. Written as DNA, the CDR3 is TGCAGTGCTCAGGTACTAGCGTCCTACGAGCAGTACTTC.

This rearrangement joins TRBV3-1 to TRBJ2-1; D not resolved. This CDR3 spans 16 amino acids. The V end lost 0 bases, the J end lost 12 bases, and 21 bases lay between the germline ends. Germline V gives CDR1 LGHDT, CDR2 YNNKEL (reference sequence). CDR3 DNA: TGTGCCAGCAGCCAAGATCTTCTGGGCAGTCACATAGGGCAGTTCTTC. Its protein is CASSQDLLGSHIGQFF.

V usage is TRBV28 and J usage is TRBJ2-1; TRBD2 is a possible D gene (5 bases). V gave up 6 bases and J gave up 5 bases, with 14 bases separating them. The CDR3 loop spans 14 amino acids. In germline, CDR1 is MDHEN, CDR2 SYDVKM. CDR3 nucleotide sequence: TGTGCCAGCAGATGGAACGGGATCAACAATGAGCAGTTCTTC. Amino acids: CASRWNGINNEQFF.